This T cell receptor (beta chain) was found in a study of molecular identifiers for immune sequencing clone quantification. Study outcomes and limitations: For effector cells, clones above 20 RNA copies held over 99% of molecules; for naive cells, under 1%.

The naive CD8 libraries originated from between roughly 19,000 and 1,000,000 sorted cells and drew on 10%, 30% or 50% RNA. Previously described methods with listed TCR primers produced the bulk TCR libraries. TCRdb passed the PCR reads through MiXCR, listing each CDR3 protein once. The table lists under 600,000 distinct CDR3 sequences, 20% to 25% of them singletons. In its sample, this clonotype was seen many times. Its specificity is unknown. This CDR3 is built from 14 residues. The germline V gene encodes CDR1 SGHRS and CDR2 YFSETQ. V was clipped by 4 bases and J by 2 bases; unmatched bases: 6. The source is a human donor in good health. Some libraries in this study had Jurkat cell RNA spiked in. Sequencing input: naive CD8+ T cells from blood, with Jurkat cell RNA spiked in. Stated subset: FACS-sorted CD8+CD4-CCR7+CD45RA+ naive T cells. The chain has TRBV5-1 and TRBJ2-7; 7 bases map to TRBD2. The CDR3 loop is CASSLGLVAYEQYF. CDR3 bases: TGCGCCAGCAGCCTCGGACTAGTCGCCTACGAGCAGTACTTC.